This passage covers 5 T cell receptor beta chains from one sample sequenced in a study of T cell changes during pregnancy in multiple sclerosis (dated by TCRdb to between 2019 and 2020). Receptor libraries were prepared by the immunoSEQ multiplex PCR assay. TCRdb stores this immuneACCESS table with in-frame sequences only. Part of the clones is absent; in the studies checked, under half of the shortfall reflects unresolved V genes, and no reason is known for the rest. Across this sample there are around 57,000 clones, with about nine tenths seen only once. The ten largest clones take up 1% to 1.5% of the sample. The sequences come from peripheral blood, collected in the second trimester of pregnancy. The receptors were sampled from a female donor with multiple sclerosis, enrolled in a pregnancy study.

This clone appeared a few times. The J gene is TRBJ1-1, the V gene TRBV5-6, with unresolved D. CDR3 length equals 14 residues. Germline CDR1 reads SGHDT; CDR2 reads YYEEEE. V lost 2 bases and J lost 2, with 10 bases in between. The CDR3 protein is CASSFGGINTEAFF. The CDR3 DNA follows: TGTGCCAGCAGCTTCGGAGGGATAAACACTGAAGCTTTCTTT.

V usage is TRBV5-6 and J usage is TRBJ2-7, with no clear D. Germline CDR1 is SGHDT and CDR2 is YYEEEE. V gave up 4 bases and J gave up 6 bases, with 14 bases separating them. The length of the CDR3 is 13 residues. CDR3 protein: CASSPVQVGEQYF. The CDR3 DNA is TGTGCCAGCAGCCCGGTTCAGGTTGGCGAGCAGTACTTC.

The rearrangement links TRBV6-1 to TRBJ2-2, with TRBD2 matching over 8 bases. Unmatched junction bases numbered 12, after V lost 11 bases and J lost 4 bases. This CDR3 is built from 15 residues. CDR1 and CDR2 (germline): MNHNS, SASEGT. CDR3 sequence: CAGAYGGAGTGELFF. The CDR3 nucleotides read TGTGCCGGAGCTTACGGGGGGGCCGGCACCGGGGAGCTGTTTTTT.

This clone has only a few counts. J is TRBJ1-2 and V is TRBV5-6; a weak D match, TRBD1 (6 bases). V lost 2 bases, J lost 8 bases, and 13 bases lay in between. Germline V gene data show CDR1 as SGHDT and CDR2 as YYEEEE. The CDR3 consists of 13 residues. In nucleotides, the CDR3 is TGTGCCAGCAGCTTACAGGGCCCAGGAGGCTACACCTTC. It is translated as CASSLQGPGGYTF.

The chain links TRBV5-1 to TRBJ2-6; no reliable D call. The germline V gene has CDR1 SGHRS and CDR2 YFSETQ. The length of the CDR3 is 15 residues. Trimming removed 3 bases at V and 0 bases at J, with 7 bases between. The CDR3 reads CASSSSSSGANVLTF. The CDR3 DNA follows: TGCGCCAGCAGCTCGTCTAGCTCTGGGGCCAACGTCCTGACTTTC.